This TCR beta chain was sequenced during a study of blood T cell repertoires in COVID-19. V was cut by 5 bases and J by 4 bases, with 15 bases left in between. Per the germline V gene, CDR1 is MNHNY and CDR2 is SVGAGI (reference sequence). The CDR3 runs 15 residues. Membership in each cohort depended on participant-reported clinical history. In the study's own analysis: Estimation of nucleated cell counts relied on the amplification of reference gene primers. Produced via immunoSEQ multiplex PCR; TCRdb's table is partial and in-frame only. The V and J calls and clone size were taken over from that table, and D and trimming were inferred from the DNA. This table holds roughly 200,000 clones, about 82% found once.

The sequencing sample was made of PBMCs or T cells enriched from blood (not recorded which). The J gene is TRBJ1-3, the V gene TRBV6-6; possibly TRBD1 for D (5 bases). The clonotype comes from a man in his forties with acute COVID-19. The CDR3 reads CASSTAQVGGNTIYF. CDR3 bases: TGTGCCAGCAGTACTGCACAGGTGGGGGGAAACACCATATATTTT.